This T cell receptor (beta chain) was retrieved from a study of blood T cell repertoires in COVID-19. About the research overall: COVID-19 samples from acute and convalescent phases originated in the United States, Italy and Spain. Nucleic acid was either cDNA or gDNA, and it came from T cells, B-cell-depleted T cells, or PBMCs.

The length of the CDR3 is 14 residues. Trimming at V came to 2 bases and at J to 7 bases, leaving 8 bases not matched to a gene. Germline V gene sequence: CDR1 KGHSH, CDR2 LQKENI. Per the original methods: The assay estimated nucleated cells by amplifying reference gene primers. Method: immunoSEQ multiplex PCR; TCRdb's copy keeps in-frame clones and lacks some. The V and J calls and clone size are taken from that table; D and trimming were inferred from the DNA. The sample lists some 82,000 clones, around four fifths occurring once. This sequence originates from an elderly man with active or convalescent COVID-19. The J gene is TRBJ2-7, the V gene TRBV18, with TRBD1 matching over 7 bases. The specimen was peripheral blood. The CDR3 DNA reads as TGTGCCAGCTCACCAAAGGGGGCCGACGGGGAGCAGTACTTC. It encodes CASSPKGADGEQYF.